This T cell receptor beta chain is from a study of control samples from healthy donors and cancer patients. This table comes from immunoSEQ multiplex PCR, and its TCRdb copy is limited to in-frame clones, with some not included. The table shows around 97,000 clones, with 75% to 90% occurring only once. Trimming removed 2 bases from V and 1 base from J, with 5 bases in between. This CDR3 has 13 residues. CDR1 and CDR2 from the germline V gene are SGHTA and FQGTGA. This receptor was taken from a man in his fifties or sixties with lung cancer. Input material: PBMCs. The chain carries TRBV7-3 and TRBJ1-1; D is undetermined. The CDR3 is CASSLQPNTEAFF. Here the CDR3 DNA reads TGTGCCAGCAGCTTACAACCGAACACTGAAGCTTTCTTT.